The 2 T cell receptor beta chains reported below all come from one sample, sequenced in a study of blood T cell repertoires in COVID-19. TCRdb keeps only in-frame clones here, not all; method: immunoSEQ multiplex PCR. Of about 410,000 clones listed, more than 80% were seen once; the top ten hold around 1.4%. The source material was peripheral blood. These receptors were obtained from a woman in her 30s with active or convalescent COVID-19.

CDR3 DNA sequence: TGTGCCAGCAGAGACAGGGGACCCACAGATACGCAGTATTTT. As protein: CASRDRGPTDTQYF. The chain recombines TRBV6-5 with TRBJ2-3, with 8 bases that match TRBD1. Germline lookup yields CDR1 MNHEY and CDR2 SVGAGI. This CDR3 contains 14 residues. The junction had 4 bases not matched to a gene; V was cut back by 6 bases and J by 2 bases.

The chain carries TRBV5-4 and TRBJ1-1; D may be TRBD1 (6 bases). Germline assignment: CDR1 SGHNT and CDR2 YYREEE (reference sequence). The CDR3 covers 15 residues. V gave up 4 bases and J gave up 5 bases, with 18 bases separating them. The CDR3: CASSPWDTSRTEAFF. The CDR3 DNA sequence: TGTGCCAGCAGCCCCTGGGACACCTCAAGGACTGAAGCTTTCTTT.